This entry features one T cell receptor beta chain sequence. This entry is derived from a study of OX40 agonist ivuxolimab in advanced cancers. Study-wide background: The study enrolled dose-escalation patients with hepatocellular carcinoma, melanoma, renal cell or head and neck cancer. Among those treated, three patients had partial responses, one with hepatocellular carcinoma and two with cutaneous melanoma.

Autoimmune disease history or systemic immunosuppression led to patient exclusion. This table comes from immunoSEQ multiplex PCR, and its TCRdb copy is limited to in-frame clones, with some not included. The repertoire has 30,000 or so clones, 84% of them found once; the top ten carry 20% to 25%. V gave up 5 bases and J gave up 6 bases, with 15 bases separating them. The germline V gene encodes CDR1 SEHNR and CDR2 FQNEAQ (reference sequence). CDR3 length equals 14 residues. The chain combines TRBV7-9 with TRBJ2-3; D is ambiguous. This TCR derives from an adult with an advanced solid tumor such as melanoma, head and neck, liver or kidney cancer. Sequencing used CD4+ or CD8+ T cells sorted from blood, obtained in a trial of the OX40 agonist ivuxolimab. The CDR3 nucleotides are TGTGCCAGCAGCCCCCCCGGGTTATCGGATACGCAGTATTTT. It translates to CASSPPGLSDTQYF. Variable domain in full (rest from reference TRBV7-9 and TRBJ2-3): DTGVSQNPRHKITKRGQNVTFRCDPISEHNRLYWYRQTLGQGPEFLTYFQNEAQLEKSRLLSDRFSAERPKGSFSTLEIQRTEQGDSAMYLCASSPPGLSDTQYFGPGTRLTVL.